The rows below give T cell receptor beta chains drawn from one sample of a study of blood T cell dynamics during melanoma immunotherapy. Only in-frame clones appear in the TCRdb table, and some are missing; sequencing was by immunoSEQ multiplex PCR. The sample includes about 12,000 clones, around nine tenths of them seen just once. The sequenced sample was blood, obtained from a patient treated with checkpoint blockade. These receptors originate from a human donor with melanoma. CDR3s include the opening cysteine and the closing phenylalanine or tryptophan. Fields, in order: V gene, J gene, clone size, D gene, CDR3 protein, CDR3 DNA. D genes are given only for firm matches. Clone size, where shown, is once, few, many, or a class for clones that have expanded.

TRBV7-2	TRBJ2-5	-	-	CASRRYQETQYF	TGTGCCAGCAGACGGTACCAAGAGACCCAGTACTTC
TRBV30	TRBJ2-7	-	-	CAWSARSSYEQYF	TGTGCCTGGAGTGCACGGAGTTCCTACGAGCAGTACTTC
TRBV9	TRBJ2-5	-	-	CASSPREGPRGETQYF	TGTGCCAGCAGCCCACGTGAAGGGCCTCGGGGTGAGACCCAGTACTTC
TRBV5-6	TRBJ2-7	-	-	CASHYIQRDEQYF	TGTGCCAGCCATTACATTCAGAGAGACGAGCAGTACTTC
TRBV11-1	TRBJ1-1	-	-	CASRDQVGTEAFF	TGTGCCAGCAGGGATCAAGTTGGCACTGAAGCTTTCTTT
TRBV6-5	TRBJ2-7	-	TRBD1	CASRPRTGPYEQYF	TGTGCCAGCAGACCAAGGACAGGACCCTACGAGCAGTACTTC
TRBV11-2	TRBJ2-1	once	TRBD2	CASSTPSGSSYNEQFF	TGTGCCAGCAGCACACCTAGCGGTAGCTCCTACAATGAGCAGTTCTTC
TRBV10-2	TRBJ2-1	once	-	CASREGVGSYNEQFF	TGCGCCAGCAGGGAGGGGGTGGGGAGTTACAATGAGCAGTTCTTC
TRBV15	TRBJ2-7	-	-	CATSRGRGVSSYEQYF	TGTGCCACCAGCAGAGGGAGAGGGGTAAGCTCCTACGAGCAGTACTTC
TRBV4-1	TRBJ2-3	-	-	CASRHRASGTDTQYF	TGCGCCAGCAGGCACAGGGCTAGCGGCACAGATACGCAGTATTTT
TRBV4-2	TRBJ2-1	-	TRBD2	CASSPLAGGPIPLIEQFF	TGTGCCAGCAGCCCCCTAGCGGGGGGGCCAATCCCCCTCATTGAGCAGTTCTTC
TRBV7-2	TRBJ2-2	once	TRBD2	CASSSPALAGGGTGELFF	TGTGCCAGCAGCTCGCCCGCACTAGCGGGGGGCGGAACCGGGGAGCTGTTTTTT
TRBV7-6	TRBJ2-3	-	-	CASSPTSTDTQYF	TGTGCCAGCAGCCCGACAAGCACAGATACGCAGTATTTT
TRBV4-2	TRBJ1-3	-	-	CASSQAEIRGVGNTIYF	TGTGCCAGCAGCCAAGCCGAAATAAGAGGGGTCGGAAACACCATATATTTT
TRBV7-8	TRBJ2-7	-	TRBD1	CASSWRTGTHEQYF	TGTGCCAGCAGCTGGCGGACAGGGACCCACGAGCAGTACTTC
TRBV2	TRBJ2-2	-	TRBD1	CASSPTGLATGELFF	TGTGCCAGCAGCCCGACAGGGTTGGCCACCGGGGAGCTGTTTTTT
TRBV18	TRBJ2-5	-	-	CASSPDMGETQYF	TGTGCCAGCTCACCAGATATGGGGGAGACCCAGTACTTC